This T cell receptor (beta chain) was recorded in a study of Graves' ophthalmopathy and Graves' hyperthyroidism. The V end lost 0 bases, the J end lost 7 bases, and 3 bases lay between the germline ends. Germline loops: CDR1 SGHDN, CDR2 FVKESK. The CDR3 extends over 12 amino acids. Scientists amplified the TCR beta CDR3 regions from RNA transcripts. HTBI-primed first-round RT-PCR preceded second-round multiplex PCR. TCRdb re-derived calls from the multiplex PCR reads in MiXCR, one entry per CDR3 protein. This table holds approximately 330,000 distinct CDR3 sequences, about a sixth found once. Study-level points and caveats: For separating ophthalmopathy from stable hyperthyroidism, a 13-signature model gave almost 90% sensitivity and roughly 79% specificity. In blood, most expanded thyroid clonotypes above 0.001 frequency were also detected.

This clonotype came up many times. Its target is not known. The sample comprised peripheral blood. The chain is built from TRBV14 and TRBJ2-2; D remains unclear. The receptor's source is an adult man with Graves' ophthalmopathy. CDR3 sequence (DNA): TGTGCCAGCAGCCAAGATTTCGGGGAGCTGTTTTTT. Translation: CASSQDFGELFF.